This T cell receptor beta chain was sequenced during a study of shared clonotypes between healthy human individuals. Assay used: immunoSEQ multiplex PCR; TCRdb lists only in-frame clones, some missing. The data hold about half a million clones, with over 70% observed a single time. This clone was detected only once. Germline V gene sequence: CDR1 LNHDA, CDR2 SQIVND (reference sequence). V lost 4 bases to trimming and J lost 0 bases, with 12 bases between them. The CDR3 runs 15 residues. The chain employs TRBV19 and TRBJ1-2, with D perhaps TRBD1 (5 bases). The sequenced material came from PBMCs. This TCR came from a woman aged 35 to 49 in good health. Some clones in this sample may be carry-over from other donors' samples. CDR3 residues: CASSTPGTANYGYTF. CDR3 in DNA: TGTGCCAGTAGTACTCCCGGGACGGCTAACTATGGCTACACCTTC.